The source of this TCR beta chain is a study of T cells in Graves' hyperthyroidism and ophthalmopathy (dated 2019 in TCRdb). Study-wide context: Peripheral blood samples were taken at initial diagnosis, before any treatment was given. For training and testing, the 100 or so patients in the discovery cohort were randomly divided in a 7:3 ratio. Thyroid tissue and blood T-cell repertoires from six Graves' hyperthyroidism patients were also compared in the study. Prospective prediction of ophthalmopathy was tested in an independent validation cohort of fewer than 20 hyperthyroidism patients and some 17 patients who later progressed to ophthalmopathy. After blood sampling, hyperthyroidism patients were treated with methimazole at a starting dose of 30 mg daily, and ophthalmopathy patients were treated with high-dose intravenous methylprednisolone. To identify TCR V-J signatures that set the groups apart, the researchers used a discovery cohort of 90 to 100 patients, made up of around 42 with Graves' ophthalmopathy and some 58 with stable Graves' hyperthyroidism. According to the paper, TCR Vbeta CDR3 sequencing was carried out on more than 120 peripheral blood samples, which came from 40 to 45 ophthalmopathy, approximately 78 hyperthyroidism and roughly 17 progressor patients. What the work shows at the level of the full study, not this receptor alone: In validation, the model predicted progression to ophthalmopathy a median of roughly 6.1 months before onset, with about 64% sensitivity and almost 75% specificity. Most expanded thyroid clonotypes (frequency above 0.001) were also found in blood, which suggests that blood repertoires may mirror thyroid immune responses. No statistical method was used to set the sample size in advance, and investigators knew the group allocation. Ophthalmopathy was separated from stable hyperthyroidism by a 13 V-J signature model, with 85% to 90% sensitivity and roughly 84% specificity obtained in cross-validation and 80%/75% obtained in testing.

This clonotype has ten or more counts. This receptor's antigen is unknown. Qualities for individual bases were not recorded, and no much larger clone is one base off. Ophthalmopathy patients had moderately to severely active disease, Clinical Activity Score of at least 3, NOSPECS grade of at least 4, and duration under 3 months. Patients with uncontrolled infections, other autoimmune diseases, pregnancy or lactation were excluded. Diagnoses relied on clinical symptoms, serum thyroxine and TRAb, thyroid ultrasound and orbital computed tomography. PBMCs were isolated from roughly 10 ml of fresh peripheral blood by Ficoll-Paque density gradient centrifugation. Total RNA was extracted using Trizol reagent, and RNA quality was assessed on an Agilent 2100 Bioanalyzer. Taken from cysteine to phenylalanine, the CDR3 has 15 residues. The entry retains the CDR3 DNA only, 45 bases that are in frame from base 1. V is clipped by 5 bases and J by 0 bases, and the sequence between their germline boundaries is 11 bases long.

The TCR beta CDR3 regions were amplified from RNA transcripts. For the first round of RT-PCR on the TCR CDR3, the HTBI primer set was used together with the Qiagen OneStep RT-PCR kit. The libraries were constructed in a second round of multiplex PCR and then size-selected and purified. The libraries were sequenced on an Illumina HiSeq2000 using paired-end 100 bp reads. In the original analysis: SOAPnuke was used to process the raw data, with reads discarded if the reads contained adapters or uncalled bases, had a mean Phred below 15, or lacked an exact constant-primer or identifier match. High-quality paired reads were merged using COPE v1.2.5, and each unique nucleotide sequence was defined as a clonotype. MiTCR v1.1 was used to align the clonotypes against IMGT TRBV, TRBD and TRBJ reference segments. The analysis was restricted to V-J combinations with a frequency above 0.0001, which together covered about 99% of the repertoires. A TCS score was defined as the ratio of F50 (clonal expansion) to E x V (chaos), with BLOSUM62-based TCRdist applied between CDR3 peptides within each V-J. Welch's t-statistics and random forest reduced around 520 V-J features to fewer than 15, which were used in a naive Bayes classifier (R e1071). TCRdb applied fastp at Q25 and MiXCR to the public reads, then kept only in-frame beta chains. Each record represents a unique CDR3 protein, reported with the most common genes and DNA among its rows. These V and J calls rely on TCRdb rather than the paper's analysis. The sample table holds about 410,000 distinct CDR3 sequences, of which more than 14% were seen once. The ten largest make up around a fifth of the sample.

The rearranged segments are TRBV12-3 or TRBV12-4 and TRBJ2-1, with no confident D gene call. Sequencing input: blood. The TCR comes from a woman younger than 45 with Graves' ophthalmopathy. The nucleotides read TGTGCCAGCAGTCGGCGACAAAGCTCCTACAATGAGCAGTTCTTC. Translation gives CASSRRQSSYNEQFF.